The 20 T cell receptor beta chains listed next were all sequenced from one sample in a study of control samples from healthy donors and cancer patients. Generated by immunoSEQ multiplex PCR, the TCRdb table keeps only in-frame clones and is missing some. The sample contains more than 100,000 clones, around 92% of which appear only once. Sequencing was done on a sample of PBMCs. The receptors were sampled from a man aged 50 to 59 with head and neck cancer.

The chain uses TRBV12-3 or TRBV12-4 and TRBJ1-5, with 7 bases aligning to TRBD1. With V trimmed by 4 bases and J by 5 bases, 2 bases remained unmatched. This CDR3 contains 13 residues. The CDR3 is CASSSGGDQPQHF. CDR3 nucleotide sequence: TGTGCCAGCAGTTCAGGGGGGGATCAGCCCCAGCATTTT.

The chain combines TRBV19 with TRBJ2-1; 10 bases map to TRBD2. Germline V CDR1 and CDR2: LNHDA, SQIVND (reference sequence). The CDR3 consists of 13 residues. Germline trimming cut 7 bases from V and 6 bases from J; bases unmatched to any gene: 3. For the CDR3, the DNA is TGTGCCAGTAAAAGCGGGGGGGGCAATGAGCAGTTCTTC. This encodes CASKSGGGNEQFF.

This chain connects TRBV24-1 to TRBJ2-3; D is undetermined. CDR1 is KGHDR and CDR2 is SFDVKD in the germline V gene. This CDR3 spans 15 amino acids. Trimming took 4 bases from V and 2 from J, leaving 12 bases between them. CDR3 protein: CATSDLDLSTDTQYF. The CDR3 nucleotides are TGTGCCACCAGTGACCTGGACCTTTCCACAGATACGCAGTATTTT.

This clone came up once. This chain links TRBV27 with TRBJ2-3; TRBD1 is a possible D gene (6 bases). The CDR3 sequence is 14 residues long. Germline CDR1 reads MNHEY; CDR2 reads SMNVEV (reference sequence). Trimming stripped 8 bases from V and 0 bases from J, with 12 bases between. As DNA, the CDR3 is TGTGCCAGCGGCAGACAGGTTAGCACAGATACGCAGTATTTT. It encodes CASGRQVSTDTQYF.

V usage is TRBV6-5 and J usage is TRBJ1-1; 7 nucleotides agree with TRBD1. Trimming removed 7 bases from V and 10 bases from J; junction bases left unmatched: 15. CDR1 and CDR2 from the germline V gene are MNHEY and SVGAGI. The CDR3 covers 14 residues. The CDR3 region has the DNA TGTGCCAGCAATGGACAGGCGGACGCAGAGGGAGCTTTCTTT. Translated: CASNGQADAEGAFF.

The chain links TRBV5-1 to TRBJ2-7, with 9 bases fitting TRBD1. Germline CDR1 is SGHRS and CDR2 is YFSETQ. V was pared by 7 bases and J by 9 bases, with 8 bases of the junction left unmatched. This CDR3 is built from 12 residues. This CDR3 is CASAGQGIRQYF. CDR3 sequence (DNA): TGCGCCAGCGCTGGACAGGGGATAAGGCAGTACTTC.

CDR3 sequence: CASSQGTGGAETQYF. In DNA, the CDR3 is TGTGCCAGCAGCCAAGGGACAGGGGGCGCGGAGACCCAGTACTTC. The chain employs TRBV3-1 (or the pseudogene TRBV3-2) and TRBJ2-5, with 11 bases aligning to TRBD1. The V and J ends lost 1 base and 5 bases, in that order; junction bases with no gene match: 3. CDR1 is LGHDT, CDR2 YNNKEL, per germline (reference sequence). This CDR3 spans 15 amino acids.

V gene TRBV7-2 combines with J gene TRBJ2-7; TRBD2 might be the D (6 bases). CDR1 is SGHTA, CDR2 FQGNSA, per germline. V lost 2 bases and J lost 2, with 13 bases in between. The CDR3 is 15 amino acids. This CDR3 reads CASSLRSGETYEQYF. The CDR3 bases are TGTGCCAGCAGCTTAAGGTCGGGAGAGACCTACGAGCAGTACTTC.

The CDR3 here is CASSQGSGPETQYF. The DNA of the CDR3 is TGCGCCAGCAGCCAAGGTTCAGGGCCCGAGACCCAGTACTTC. This chain connects TRBV4-1 to TRBJ2-5, with TRBD1 as a possible D gene (5 bases). Germline V gives CDR1 MGHRA, CDR2 YSYEKL. This CDR3 has 14 amino acids. Between the trimmed V and J ends, which lost 1 base and 5 bases, there was a span of 11 bases.

The rearrangement uses TRBV6-1 and TRBJ1-1; D gene uncertain. The CDR3 is 13 amino acids. Trimming shortened V by 2 bases and J by 1 base, and 5 bases separated the two germline ends. The germline V gene has CDR1 MNHNS and CDR2 SASEGT. The CDR3 DNA follows: TGTGCCAGCAGTGAAATCCCGAACACTGAAGCTTTCTTT. Amino acid sequence: CASSEIPNTEAFF.

The V call is TRBV5-6, the J call TRBJ2-7; 7 nucleotides line up with TRBD2. CDR1 SGHDT and CDR2 YYEEEE come from the germline V gene. With 5 bases clipped from V and 6 bases from J, the junction kept 11 bases outside the gene matches. This CDR3 is 14 amino acids long. The CDR3 DNA reads as TGTGCCAGCAGAGAGCCCGGGACTACCACCGAGCAGTACTTC. This encodes CASREPGTTTEQYF.

This clone has only a few counts. This sequence joins TRBV5-3 and TRBJ2-3; 7 positions agree with TRBD1. TRBV5-3 is marked as an open reading frame, function uncertain. The V segment lost 0 bases and the J segment 8 bases; nucleotides outside the gene matches: 12. The CDR3 length is 16 residues. The CDR3: CARSLVRGRLQCTQYF. The CDR3 DNA sequence: TGTGCCAGAAGCTTGGTTAGGGGGCGGCTTCAGTGTACGCAGTATTTT.

The chain uses TRBV28 and TRBJ1-1; D remains ambiguous. The ends were cut back, 3 bases at V and 1 base at J, with 6 bases in the middle. Germline V lookup: CDR1 MDHEN, CDR2 SYDVKM. The CDR3 sequence is 13 residues long. The CDR3 is CASSFMTNTEAFF. In nucleotides, the CDR3 is TGTGCCAGCAGTTTTATGACGAACACTGAAGCTTTCTTT.

The CDR3 DNA is TGTGCCAGCAGGCAGGGAAATTCACCCCTCCACTTT. Encoded protein: CASRQGNSPLHF. The V call is TRBV27, the J call TRBJ1-6, with a tentative D call TRBD1 (5 bases). This CDR3 region has 12 residues. The ends were cut back, 6 bases at V and 7 bases at J, with 7 bases in the middle. Germline CDR1 reads MNHEY; CDR2 reads SMNVEV (reference sequence).

This chain joins TRBV13 and TRBJ1-2; D gene ambiguous. V was pared by 5 bases and J by 4 bases, with 17 bases between. Germline values: CDR1 PRHDT, CDR2 FYEKMQ (reference sequence). The CDR3 has 15 residues. CDR3 nucleotide sequence: TGTGCCAGCAGCATCGTTGGGGAGGGCTCCTATGGCTACACCTTC. This translates into CASSIVGEGSYGYTF. Full variable domain (missing parts from reference TRBV13 and TRBJ1-2): AAGVIQSPRHLIKEKRETATLKCYPIPRHDTVYWYQQGPGQDPQFLISFYEKMQSDKGSIPDRFSAQQFSDYHSELNMSSLELGDSALYFCASSIVGEGSYGYTFGSGTRLTVV.

The CDR3 region has the DNA TGTGCCTGGAGTTTTCCGGGGCGGGAGACCCAGTACTTC. It encodes CAWSFPGRETQYF. The chain couples TRBV30 to TRBJ2-5; D is possibly TRBD1 or TRBD2 (5 bases each). Germline lookup yields CDR1 GTSNPN and CDR2 SVGIG (reference sequence). The CDR3 extends over 13 amino acids. V was cut by 2 bases and J by 5 bases, with 12 bases left in between. The entire variable domain, with the rest obtained from reference TRBV30 and TRBJ2-5, is as follows: SQTIHQWPATLVQPVGSPLSLECTVEGTSNPNLYWYRQAAGRGLQLLFYSVGIGQISSEVPQNLSASRPQDRQFILSSKKLLLSDSGFYLCAWSFPGRETQYFGPGTRLLVL.

This chain joins TRBV5-1 and TRBJ1-6; TRBD1 might be the D (6 bases). The CDR3 has 14 residues. V dropped 0 bases and J dropped 14 bases, with 15 bases sitting between them. Germline CDR1 reads SGHRS; CDR2 reads YFSETQ. DNA of the CDR3: TGCGCCAGCAGCTTGGAACAGGGTATTGGCACCCTCCACTTT. Translation gives CASSLEQGIGTLHF. Combining the CDR3 with reference TRBV5-1 and TRBJ1-6 gives the whole variable domain KAGVTQTPRYLIKTRGQQVTLSCSPISGHRSVSWYQQTPGQGLQFLFEYFSETQRNKGNFPGRFSGRQFSNSRSEMNVSTLELGDSALYLCASSLEQGIGTLHFGNGTRLTVT.

The chain recombines TRBV5-5 with TRBJ2-2, with unresolved D. Trimming removed 4 bases from V and 3 bases from J, with 13 bases in between. Germline CDR1 SGHKS, CDR2 YYEKEE (reference sequence). This CDR3 comprises 15 residues. CDR3 sequence (DNA): TGTGCCAGCAGCCGACATAGCAAGGACACCGGGGAGCTGTTTTTT. Protein product: CASSRHSKDTGELFF.

The chain couples TRBV18 to TRBJ2-2, with D hard to call. The germline V and J ends were trimmed by 0 bases and 6 bases, with 20 bases remaining between them. CDR3 length: 18 amino acids. Germline CDR1 KGHSH, CDR2 LQKENI. The CDR3 DNA follows: TGTGCCAGCTCACCACCGGGTCCTATCCTAATGAGCGCCGGGGAGCTGTTTTTT. Translated, it gives CASSPPGPILMSAGELFF.

The chain links TRBV9 to TRBJ2-1; 10 bases fit TRBD1. Germline-derived CDR1 and CDR2 are SGDLS and YYNGEE. J was trimmed by 7 bases and V by 4 bases; bases with no gene match: 8. The length of the CDR3 is 15 residues. The CDR3 is CASSFRDRGRNEQFF. The DNA of the CDR3 is TGTGCCAGCAGCTTTCGGGACAGGGGAAGGAATGAGCAGTTCTTC.